This TCR beta chain stems from a study of OX40 agonist ivuxolimab in advanced cancers. In germline, CDR1 is SNHLY, CDR2 FYNNEI. The CDR3 sequence is 15 residues long. V lost 3 bases, J lost 1 base, and 12 bases lay in between. Study-wide points: Relatively little clonal expansion, among the lowest observed, appeared in partial responders at 0.1-3.0 mg/kg. The antigen specificity of the peripheral T cells (those that were expanded) was not determined. Certain nonresponders likewise exhibited a low normalized T-cell clonal expansion.

As for this clone: Its matching antigen is unknown.

Only in-frame clones appear in the TCRdb table, and some are missing; sequencing was by immunoSEQ multiplex PCR. This sample has roughly 56,000 clones, with roughly 83% found just once. This chain joins TRBV2 and TRBJ1-1, with D hard to call. This clonotype was obtained from an adult with an advanced solid tumor such as melanoma, head and neck, liver or kidney cancer. Here the sequenced sample was CD4+ or CD8+ T cells sorted from blood, taken in a trial of the OX40 agonist ivuxolimab. The CDR3 sequence: CASSEVIHPNTEAFF. In DNA, the CDR3 is TGTGCCAGCAGTGAGGTCATTCACCCGAACACTGAAGCTTTCTTT. The complete variable domain, with remaining parts taken from reference TRBV2 and TRBJ1-1, reads EPEVTQTPSHQVTQMGQEVILRCVPISNHLYFYWYRQILGQKVEFLVSFYNNEISEKSEIFDDQFSVERPDGSNFTLKIRSTKLEDSAMYFCASSEVIHPNTEAFFGQGTRLTVV.